One and the same sample provided the 22 T cell receptor beta chains below, sequenced in a study of shared clonotypes between healthy human individuals (dated by TCRdb to the early 2020s). The library was produced with the immunoSEQ multiplex PCR assay. TCRdb took over this immuneACCESS table, retaining in-frame rearrangements with V and J assigned. Such tables are incomplete; in checked studies, under half of the missing clones stem from an unresolved V gene, and the remainder is unexplained. This sample holds some 2.1 million clones; approximately 94% were observed only once. The ten biggest clones cover 0.9% to 1.3% of the sample. CD8 naive samples were CD45RO-negative cells positively selected for CCR7, giving a CD45RA+CCR7+ population that excluded TemRA cells. Sequenced material: naive CD8+ T cells sorted from blood. The intended sense of this specimen's cell subset or site label: CD45RA+CCR7+. These receptors all come from a man between 18 and 35 years old in good health.

As concerns this clone: The same CDR3 can be traced to other DNA sequences in this sample. This sequence joins TRBV6-5 and TRBJ2-5, with no clear D. CDR1 MNHEY and CDR2 SVGAGI come from the germline V gene. CDR3 size: 13 residues. The V gene lost 2 bases and the J gene lost 0 bases, with 4 bases spanning the gap. The CDR3 is CASSYPNQETQYF. CDR3 nucleotide sequence: TGTGCCAGCAGTTACCCGAACCAAGAGACCCAGTACTTC.

On this clone itself: Other DNA variants within this sample encode the same CDR3. This rearrangement joins TRBV19 to TRBJ2-7; D possibly corresponds to TRBD2 (6 bases). The CDR3 is made up of 15 amino acids. V lost 3 bases and J lost 0, with 12 bases in between. Germline V gives CDR1 LNHDA, CDR2 SQIVND (reference sequence). The CDR3 DNA is TGTGCCAGTAGTATTGGGGCGGGGAGCTCCTACGAGCAGTACTTC. Translated, it gives CASSIGAGSSYEQYF.

In nucleotides, the CDR3 is TGTGCCATCAGTGAGTACGGCGGGGGCGCGGAGCTAAAAACTGAAGCTTTCTTT. This encodes CAISEYGGGAELKTEAFF. The rearrangement uses TRBV10-3 and TRBJ1-1, with TRBD1 as a possible D gene (6 bases). Looked up from germline, CDR1 is ENHRY and CDR2 is SYGVKD. V was pared by 1 base and J by 5 bases, with 23 bases between. The CDR3 consists of 18 residues.

This rearrangement joins TRBV4-2 to TRBJ1-2; D not certain. CDR3 size: 13 residues. V lost 4 bases and J 6 bases, leaving 12 bases between the germline ends. Germline V gene sequence: CDR1 LGHNA, CDR2 YNFKEQ. The CDR3 DNA reads as TGTGCCAGCAGCCCTCCTGAAGGTCATGGCTACACCTTC. Translating gives CASSPPEGHGYTF.

A remark on this clone: At one of its ends the junction is not consistent with the germline gene, which may arise from a read error. This rearrangement joins TRBV7-7 to TRBJ2-2, with no clear D. CDR1 SSHAT and CDR2 FNYEAQ come from the germline V gene (reference sequence). The CDR3 length is 17 residues. The CDR3 DNA is TGTGCTAGCAGCTTATCCTTTGTACAGCCGGGCACCGGGGAGCTGTTTTTT. Translation gives CASSLSFVQPGTGELFF.

The count of this clone is one. V and J are TRBV4-2 and TRBJ1-6, with TRBD1 matching 8 bases. The CDR3 runs 15 residues. Per germline, CDR1 LGHNA and CDR2 YNFKEQ. J lost 9 bases, V lost 7 bases, and 11 bases had no gene match. The CDR3 here is CASKQTGQEFSPLHF. CDR3 nucleotide sequence: TGTGCCAGCAAGCAGACGGGACAGGAGTTTTCACCCCTCCACTTT.

The CDR3, as DNA: TGTGCCAGCAGCTGGGGGTTGGGGGGCTCCTACGAGCAGTACTTC. Translation gives CASSWGLGGSYEQYF. The V and J genes are TRBV11-2 and TRBJ2-7; a possible D gene is TRBD2 (6 bases). There are 15 residues in the CDR3. Trimming left V 4 bases short and J 0 bases short, with 13 bases between. Germline CDR1 and CDR2: SGHAT and FQNNGV.

The chain recombines TRBV5-1 with TRBJ2-1, with TRBD2 matching 9 bases. Per the germline V gene, CDR1 is SGHRS and CDR2 is YFSETQ. The length of the CDR3 is 17 residues. With 4 bases clipped from V and 5 bases from J, the junction kept 13 bases outside the gene matches. The CDR3 loop is CASSPSGGSGSDNEQFF. In nucleotides, the CDR3 is TGCGCCAGCAGCCCCTCCGGGGGTAGCGGGAGTGACAATGAGCAGTTCTTC.

The chain has TRBV7-2 and TRBJ2-5, with 12 bases matching TRBD1. Germline V gives CDR1 SGHTA, CDR2 FQGNSA. There are 15 residues in the CDR3. V lost 5 bases to trimming and J lost 4 bases; unmatched junction nucleotides: 5. Here the CDR3 DNA reads TGTGCCAGCAGCGAGGGACAGGGGGCGGCAGAGACCCAGTACTTC. Its translation: CASSEGQGAAETQYF. The full variable domain, its missing parts supplied by reference TRBV7-2 and TRBJ2-5, is GAGVSQSPSNKVTEKGKDVELRCDPISGHTALYWYRQSLGQGLEFLIYFQGNSAPDKSGLPSDRFSAERTGGSVSTLTIQRTQQEDSAVYLCASSEGQGAAETQYFGPGTRLLVL.

DNA of the CDR3: TGCGCCAGCAGTGAAAAGGGGGACACTGAAGCTTTCTTT. It specifies CASSEKGDTEAFF. The V gene is TRBV10-2, the J gene TRBJ1-1, with D perhaps TRBD1 (6 bases). V was trimmed by 3 bases and J by 3 bases, leaving 8 bases between them. Germline loops: CDR1 WSHSY, CDR2 SAAADI. The CDR3 totals 13 residues.

As regards this clone: In the same sample, other DNA sequences code for this CDR3. The genes are TRBV5-6 and TRBJ2-7; 9 positions match TRBD2. CDR3 length: 14 amino acids. The germline gives CDR1 SGHDT, CDR2 YYEEEE. Unmatched junction bases numbered 1, after V lost 0 bases and J lost 3 bases. CDR3: CASSLGLADYEQYF. DNA for the CDR3: TGTGCCAGCAGCTTGGGACTAGCGGACTACGAGCAGTACTTC.

The chain couples TRBV7-9 to TRBJ2-2; D is undetermined. There are 12 residues in the CDR3. Deletions cut 5 bases from V and 6 bases from J, with 7 bases between. CDR1 and CDR2 from the germline V gene are SEHNR and FQNEAQ (reference sequence). The chain's CDR3 is CASSDGAGELFF. The CDR3 DNA reads as TGTGCCAGCAGCGATGGGGCCGGGGAGCTGTTTTTT.

This clone appeared a single time. Other DNA sequences in this sample translate to the same CDR3. The V gene is TRBV4-1, the J gene TRBJ2-2; the D gene is possibly TRBD1 (5 bases). CDR3 size: 13 residues. Germline V gives CDR1 MGHRA, CDR2 YSYEKL. Trimming pared 2 bases from V and 5 bases from J, leaving 6 bases between. CDR3 sequence reads: CASSQSGTGELFF. As DNA, the CDR3 is TGCGCCAGCAGCCAATCAGGGACCGGGGAGCTGTTTTTT.

V is TRBV28 and J is TRBJ2-5; tentatively, D is TRBD2 (6 bases). This CDR3 contains 13 residues. V gave up 6 bases and J gave up 5 bases, with 13 bases separating them. CDR1 is MDHEN, CDR2 SYDVKM, per germline. For the CDR3, the DNA is TGTGCCAGCAGCCCCAGCGGGTCGGAGACCCAGTACTTC. This sequence encodes CASSPSGSETQYF.

This chain connects TRBV6-5 to TRBJ1-2; D is uncertain. In germline, CDR1 is MNHEY, CDR2 SVGAGI. Trimming removed 5 bases at V and 2 bases at J, with 9 bases between. The CDR3 is made up of 13 amino acids. In nucleotides, the CDR3 is TGTGCCAGCAGTCCAAATTCCAACTATGGCTACACCTTC. As protein: CASSPNSNYGYTF.

The V gene is TRBV7-6, the J gene TRBJ1-5; the D gene is possibly TRBD1 (5 bases). This CDR3 has 14 amino acids. Between the trimmed V and J ends, which lost 4 bases and 0 bases, there was a span of 7 bases. Per germline, CDR1 SGHVS and CDR2 FNYEAQ. The chain's CDR3 is CASSWGGSNQPQHF. The CDR3 region has the DNA TGTGCCAGCAGCTGGGGGGGTAGCAATCAGCCCCAGCATTTT. Full variable domain (remainder filled in from reference TRBV7-6 and TRBJ1-5): GAGVSQSPRYKVTKRGQDVALRCDPISGHVSLYWYRQALGQGPEFLTYFNYEAQQDKSGLPNDRFSAERPEGSISTLTIQRTEQRDSAMYRCASSWGGSNQPQHFGDGTRLSIL.

The chain links TRBV6-5 to TRBJ1-1; D possibly corresponds to TRBD1 (5 bases). The CDR3 is 15 residues long. The V and J ends lost 2 bases and 1 base respectively, with 11 bases between them. Germline-derived CDR1 and CDR2 are MNHEY and SVGAGI. The CDR3 protein is CASSYHRQTNTEAFF. The CDR3 bases are TGTGCCAGCAGTTACCACAGACAGACGAACACTGAAGCTTTCTTT.

The chain carries TRBV5-6 and TRBJ2-4, with D maybe TRBD1 (5 bases). The V gene lost 1 base and the J gene lost 7 bases, with 12 bases spanning the gap. There are 14 residues in the CDR3. Germline V gene data show CDR1 as SGHDT and CDR2 as YYEEEE. The DNA of the CDR3 is TGTGCCAGCAGCTTGTATCCAGGGTTTAACATTCAGTACTTC. This sequence encodes CASSLYPGFNIQYF.

The V call is TRBV6-5, the J call TRBJ1-5; D may be TRBD1 (5 bases). CDR1 is MNHEY, CDR2 SVGAGI, per germline. The CDR3 runs 14 residues. Trimming removed 4 bases from V and 5 bases from J, with 12 bases in between. CDR3 protein: CASSSSGLDQPQHF. The DNA of the CDR3 is TGTGCCAGCAGTTCCTCAGGGCTTGATCAGCCCCAGCATTTT.

J is TRBJ2-2 and V is TRBV11-2; no definite D call. Germline CDR1 is SGHAT and CDR2 is FQNNGV. This CDR3 spans 13 amino acids. The V end lost 3 bases, the J end lost 2 bases, and 4 bases lay between the germline ends. Written as DNA, the CDR3 is TGTGCCAGCAGCTTCGATAACACCGGGGAGCTGTTTTTT. Amino acids: CASSFDNTGELFF.

This sequence joins TRBV6-5 and TRBJ2-7; D gene unclear. Germline CDR1 and CDR2: MNHEY and SVGAGI. The CDR3 has 16 residues. V was clipped by 0 bases and J by 3 bases, with 15 bases between them. CDR3 protein: CASSYSPNGENYEQYF. CDR3 nucleotides: TGTGCCAGCAGTTACTCCCCCAATGGAGAAAACTACGAGCAGTACTTC.

This clone has only a few counts. The genes are TRBV10-3 and TRBJ2-7, with unresolved D. Germline lookup yields CDR1 ENHRY and CDR2 SYGVKD. The V end was cut by 6 bases, the J end by 0 bases, with 9 bases between. The length of the CDR3 is 13 residues. The CDR3 loop is CAISVQDSYEQYF. CDR3 coding DNA: TGTGCCATCAGCGTTCAGGACTCCTACGAGCAGTACTTC.